The rows below give T cell receptor beta chains drawn from one sample of a study of OX40 agonist ivuxolimab in advanced cancers. Profiling relied on immunoSEQ multiplex PCR, and the TCRdb table lists in-frame clones only, not all of them. The sample holds 9,500 to 15,000 clones, around 80% seen once. The specimen was CD4+ or CD8+ T cells sorted from blood, collected in a trial of the OX40 agonist ivuxolimab. The receptors originated from an adult with an advanced solid tumor such as melanoma, head and neck, liver or kidney cancer. Both conserved end residues are part of each CDR3. A D gene is named only where the DNA matches it firmly. Not all rows give a size; the values are once, few, many and, for expanded clones, a class.

D: .
size: .
V: TRBV4-3
J: TRBJ1-2
DNA: TGCGCCAGCAGCCAAGATCGGAGGTTTGGCTACACCTTC
CDR3: CASSQDRRFGYTF

D: .
size: .
V: TRBV10-1
J: TRBJ1-2
DNA: TGCGCCAGCAGTACAGTGACTAACTATGGCTACACCTTC
CDR3: CASSTVTNYGYTF

D: .
size: .
V: TRBV9
J: TRBJ2-2
DNA: TGTGCCAGCAGCCCCTCGGGGACCGGGGAGCTGTTTTTT
CDR3: CASSPSGTGELFF

D: TRBD2
size: .
V: TRBV7-9
J: TRBJ2-1
DNA: TGTGCCAGCAGCTTTTTAGCGGGAGAGGGCGAGCAGTTCTTC
CDR3: CASSFLAGEGEQFF

D: .
size: .
V: TRBV5-8
J: TRBJ2-1
DNA: TGTGCCAGCAGCTTGGTGAGGCGGGATTCCGACAATGAGCAGTTCTTC
CDR3: CASSLVRRDSDNEQFF

D: TRBD2
size: few
V: TRBV4-3
J: TRBJ2-1
DNA: TGCGCCAGCAGCCAAGACCTCTGGGGCCCAACTAGCGGGAGGAACAATGAGCAGTTCTTC
CDR3: CASSQDLWGPTSGRNNEQFF

D: TRBD1
size: .
V: TRBV15
J: TRBJ1-5
DNA: TGTGCCACCAGCGGGACAGATCAGCCCCAGCATTTT
CDR3: CATSGTDQPQHF

D: .
size: few
V: TRBV7-2
J: TRBJ2-7
DNA: TGTGCCAGCAGCTTAGATTGGGGGTTGACCTACGAGCAGTACTTC
CDR3: CASSLDWGLTYEQYF

D: TRBD1
size: .
V: TRBV9
J: TRBJ1-5
DNA: TGTGCCAGCAGCGTGACAGGGGGCCTTCAGCCCCAGCATTTT
CDR3: CASSVTGGLQPQHF

D: TRBD1
size: .
V: TRBV6-1
J: TRBJ2-7
DNA: TGTGCCAGCACTGGGACAGGGTTGAACGAGCAGTACTTC
CDR3: CASTGTGLNEQYF

D: .
size: .
V: TRBV7-7
J: TRBJ1-5
DNA: TGTGCTAGCAGCCCCTGGGGGGCCAGCAATCAGCCCCAGCATTTT
CDR3: CASSPWGASNQPQHF

D: .
size: .
V: TRBV2
J: TRBJ2-2
DNA: TGTGCCAGCAGTGAAATCCCTGAGGGGTCCGGGGAGCTGTTTTTT
CDR3: CASSEIPEGSGELFF

D: .
size: .
V: TRBV19
J: TRBJ2-5
DNA: TGTGCCAGTAGTATGACGGTCCAAGAGACCCAGTACTTC
CDR3: CASSMTVQETQYF

D: .
size: .
V: TRBV28
J: TRBJ2-7
DNA: TGTGCCAGCATGGCGCTCCTCGGGCAGTACTTC
CDR3: CASMALLGQYF

D: TRBD2
size: .
V: TRBV5-6
J: TRBJ2-1
DNA: TGTGCCAGCAGCGTCGGGAGGTGGTACAATGAGCAGTTCTTC
CDR3: CASSVGRWYNEQFF

D: TRBD2
size: .
V: TRBV7-9
J: TRBJ2-3
DNA: TGTGCCAGCAGTTGGACTAGCGGCCGGTGGAGAGATACGCAGTATTTT
CDR3: CASSWTSGRWRDTQYF

D: .
size: .
V: TRBV5-8
J: TRBJ2-7
DNA: TGTGCCAGCAGCTTGGGACTTCTAGGCGAGCAGTACTTC
CDR3: CASSLGLLGEQYF

D: .
size: .
V: TRBV7-3
J: TRBJ2-2
DNA: TGTGCCAGCAAGGGGCCTGGGCAGGGGACCGGGGAGCTGTTTTTT
CDR3: CASKGPGQGTGELFF

D: TRBD2
size: few
V: TRBV4-2
J: TRBJ2-7
DNA: TGTGCCAGCAGCCAAGTGGCTAGCGGGAGTTCCGGGTACGAGCAGTACTTC
CDR3: CASSQVASGSSGYEQYF

D: .
size: .
V: TRBV4-1
J: TRBJ2-3
DNA: TGCGCCAGCAGCCAAGATCCTCCAGCGGTTAGCACAGATACGCAGTATTTT
CDR3: CASSQDPPAVSTDTQYF

D: .
size: .
V: TRBV27
J: TRBJ1-1
DNA: TGTGCCAGCAATGGGCTCATGAACACTGAAGCTTTCTTT
CDR3: CASNGLMNTEAFF

D: .
size: .
V: TRBV5-5
J: TRBJ2-2
DNA: TGTGCCAGCAGCGCGGAGGGGGGGTCCACCGGGGAGCTGTTTTTT
CDR3: CASSAEGGSTGELFF

D: .
size: .
V: TRBV9
J: TRBJ2-1
DNA: TGTGCCAGCAGCGTATCCGGAGGGGGCATCAACAATGAGCAGTTCTTC
CDR3: CASSVSGGGINNEQFF

D: TRBD2
size: .
V: TRBV4-2
J: TRBJ2-3
DNA: TGTGCCAGCAGCCTAGGTGTGCTAGCGGGGGACACAGATACGCAGTATTTT
CDR3: CASSLGVLAGDTDTQYF

D: TRBD2
size: .
V: TRBV9
J: TRBJ2-3
DNA: TGTGCCAGCAGCGTAGACGGACTAGCGGACACAGATACGCAGTATTTT
CDR3: CASSVDGLADTDTQYF

D: .
size: .
V: TRBV11-3
J: TRBJ2-2
DNA: TGTGCCAGCAGCTTAGTCTACCGGGGTATGGCCGGGGAGCTGTTTTTT
CDR3: CASSLVYRGMAGELFF

D: .
size: .
V: TRBV30
J: TRBJ1-5
DNA: TGTGCCTGGAGTGTGAAGGGGCAGCCCCAGCATTTT
CDR3: CAWSVKGQPQHF

D: .
size: .
V: TRBV30
J: TRBJ1-2
DNA: TGTGCCTGGAGTGTACCTGTCAGGGAATATGGCTACACCTTC
CDR3: CAWSVPVREYGYTF